This T cell receptor beta chain comes out of a study of T cells in localized non-small cell lung cancer. Study results and caveats: With higher T cell density in blood came longer overall survival. Adjacent uninvolved lung had the highest clonality, suggesting focused antigen responses.

TCRdb keeps only in-frame clones here, not all; method: immunoSEQ multiplex PCR. The repertoire holds about 76,000 clones, 84% seen once, with 1% to 1.5% in the top ten. This clone turned up a few times. Its target is not known. The CDR3 has 12 amino acids. CDR1 SQVTM and CDR2 ANQGSEA come from the germline V gene. The V end lost 3 bases, the J end lost 4 bases, and 9 bases lay between the germline ends. V usage is TRBV29-1 and J usage is TRBJ1-1, with D possibly being TRBD1 (5 bases). The receptor comes from a female donor older than 55 with stage I lung adenocarcinoma. The material sequenced was peripheral blood, taken before any cancer treatment. CDR3 in amino acids: CSVDRGGTEAFF. DNA for the CDR3: TGCAGCGTTGATCGGGGGGGCACTGAAGCTTTCTTT.